A single sample gave rise to the 30 T cell receptor beta chains below, sequenced in a study of PD-1 blockade in classical Hodgkin lymphoma. After autologous stem cell transplantation all patients relapsed, and prior brentuximab vedotin exposure differed between cohorts. Magnetic negative selection isolated CD8+ T cells from thawed PBMCs. The protocol was immunoSEQ multiplex PCR, while the TCRdb copy is restricted to in-frame clones and leaves out a portion. The table shows around 1,700 clones, with 60% to 70% occurring only once. The source was CD8+ T cells from blood, collected at baseline. Source of these receptors: a human donor with classical Hodgkin lymphoma.

In this sample, this clone turned up a few times. This CDR3 reads CAFDREYRGYTF. Written as DNA, the CDR3 is TGTGCCTTCGACAGGGAGTATCGTGGCTACACCTTC. This chain links TRBV30 with TRBJ1-2; 7 bases line up with TRBD1. Germline V gene sequence: CDR1 GTSNPN, CDR2 SVGIG (reference sequence). This CDR3 comprises 12 residues. The V gene end was trimmed by 7 bases and the J gene end by 7 bases; junction bases not matched to a gene: 9.

The chain joins TRBV11-1 to TRBJ2-1; 9 bases fit TRBD2. V shed 5 bases, J shed 8 bases, and the junction held 10 bases outside the gene matches. Germline lookup yields CDR1 SGHAT and CDR2 FQDESV (reference sequence). The CDR3 has 15 amino acids. The CDR3 bases are TGTGCCAGCAGCCCCCGGGAGCGGGAGGTCTATGAGCAGTTCTTC. Amino acids: CASSPREREVYEQFF. The full variable domain, completed using reference TRBV11-1 and TRBJ2-1, is EAEVAQSPRYKITEKSQAVAFWCDPISGHATLYWYRQILGQGPELLVQFQDESVVDDSQLPKDRFSAERLKGVDSTLKIQPAELGDSAMYLCASSPREREVYEQFFGPGTRLTVL.

This clone came up once. V gene TRBV7-8 combines with J gene TRBJ2-5; 8 positions agree with TRBD2. The germline V gene has CDR1 SGHVS and CDR2 FQNEAQ. The CDR3 runs 15 residues. V lost 5 bases to trimming and J lost 5 bases; unmatched junction nucleotides: 10. Here the CDR3 reads CASSPGRGGDETQYF. The CDR3, as DNA: TGTGCCAGCAGCCCAGGACGGGGGGGGGACGAGACCCAGTACTTC.

The chain has TRBV18 and TRBJ2-1, with a possible D match to TRBD1 (5 bases). The CDR3 is 12 residues long. CDR1 KGHSH and CDR2 LQKENI come from the germline V gene. V gave up 4 bases and J gave up 6 bases, with 7 bases separating them. The CDR3 protein is CASSLQGNEQFF. The CDR3 region has the DNA TGTGCCAGCTCACTGCAGGGCAATGAGCAGTTCTTC.

This clone was detected a few times. This chain uses TRBV11-1 with TRBJ2-2, with 7 nucleotides matching TRBD2. The CDR3 has 15 residues. CDR1 SGHAT and CDR2 FQDESV come from the germline V gene (reference sequence). Trimming removed 6 bases from V and 5 bases from J; junction bases left unmatched: 9. The CDR3 bases are TGTGCCAGCAGTACGACGGGGAGGGATACCGGGGAGCTGTTTTTT. It codes for CASSTTGRDTGELFF.

This chain links TRBV7-8 with TRBJ1-4, with D perhaps matching TRBD1 (6 bases). The CDR3 consists of 14 residues. V was trimmed by 5 bases and J by 4 bases, leaving 11 bases between them. CDR1 and CDR2 from the germline V gene are SGHVS and FQNEAQ. The CDR3 bases are TGTGCCAGCAGCCCACAGGGAAGTAATGAAAAACTGTTTTTT. This codes for CASSPQGSNEKLFF.

This clone has just a few counts. The V and J genes are TRBV6-5 and TRBJ1-2, with D maybe TRBD1 (5 bases). Trimming removed 8 bases from V and 4 bases from J, with 14 bases in between. Germline CDR1 is MNHEY and CDR2 is SVGAGI. This CDR3 has 13 residues. As DNA, the CDR3 is TGTGCCAGCGAGTCTAGGGGAGTCTATGGCTACACCTTC. It codes for CASESRGVYGYTF.

This clone was detected once. The CDR3 sequence: CASSSDGFNQPQHF. For the CDR3, the DNA is TGTGCCAGCAGCTCGGACGGCTTCAATCAGCCCCAGCATTTT. The chain has TRBV7-9 and TRBJ1-5; D remains unclear. The CDR3 spans 14 residues. V was trimmed by 4 bases and J by 3 bases, leaving 10 bases between them. In germline, CDR1 is SEHNR, CDR2 FQNEAQ (reference sequence).

The chain links TRBV4-1 to TRBJ2-3; 10 bases are a match to TRBD2. The CDR3 consists of 17 residues. Germline lookup yields CDR1 MGHRA and CDR2 YSYEKL. V lost 2 bases, J lost 2 bases, and 7 bases stayed unmatched. This chain's CDR3 is CASSQIATSGPTDTQYF. The CDR3 DNA sequence: TGCGCCAGCAGCCAAATAGCGACTAGCGGGCCCACAGATACGCAGTATTTT.

This clone is large within its sample. The V call is TRBV10-3, the J call TRBJ1-1; D uncertain. Germline V gene data show CDR1 as ENHRY and CDR2 as SYGVKD. Deletions cut 2 bases from V and 0 bases from J, with 10 bases between. There are 15 residues in the CDR3. Here the CDR3 reads CAISEGVNMNTEAFF. In DNA, the CDR3 is TGTGCCATCAGTGAGGGGGTAAACATGAACACTGAAGCTTTCTTT.

This clone qualifies as medium-sized. The chain combines TRBV9 with TRBJ1-2; D call uncertain. The germline V and J ends were trimmed by 5 bases and 5 bases, with 13 bases remaining between them. This CDR3 has 13 amino acids. Germline CDR1 is SGDLS and CDR2 is YYNGEE. The CDR3 region is CASSPEGVYGYTF. CDR3 nucleotides: TGTGCCAGCAGTCCCGAAGGCGTATATGGCTACACCTTC.

The rearrangement links TRBV7-9 to TRBJ2-7; no clear D gene. The germline V and J ends were trimmed by 6 bases and 0 bases, with 6 bases remaining between them. The CDR3 spans 12 residues. Germline V gene data show CDR1 as SEHNR and CDR2 as FQNEAQ (reference sequence). Here the CDR3 DNA reads TGTGCCAGCAGTTCCCGCTCCTACGAGCAGTACTTC. It is translated as CASSSRSYEQYF.

The chain employs TRBV13 and TRBJ2-5, with D unresolved. Deletions cut 5 bases from V and 3 bases from J, with 10 bases between. Germline loops: CDR1 PRHDT, CDR2 FYEKMQ (reference sequence). CDR3 length: 13 amino acids. The CDR3 DNA is TGTGCCAGCAGCCGACGGATCGAAGAGACCCAGTACTTC. It is translated as CASSRRIEETQYF.

V and J are TRBV10-2 and TRBJ2-1; TRBD2 agrees at 7 bases. Trimming at V came to 0 bases and at J to 8 bases, leaving 7 bases not matched to a gene. This CDR3 has 15 residues. Per the germline V gene, CDR1 is WSHSY and CDR2 is SAAADI. The CDR3 spells CASSESGGIGDEQFF. In nucleotides, the CDR3 is TGCGCCAGCAGTGAGTCCGGGGGGATTGGGGATGAGCAGTTCTTC.

This chain uses TRBV9 with TRBJ2-7, with 12 bases aligning to TRBD1. The CDR3 is made up of 15 amino acids. Per germline, CDR1 SGDLS and CDR2 YYNGEE. Trimming took 4 bases from V and 4 from J; bases not matched to a gene: 6. CDR3 DNA: TGTGCCAGCAGCCCGGGACAGGGGGCGGATTACGAGCAGTACTTC. This codes for CASSPGQGADYEQYF.

This clone turned up a few times. The chain couples TRBV2 to TRBJ2-1; D tentatively reads TRBD1 or TRBD2 (5 bases each). Germline CDR1 is SNHLY and CDR2 is FYNNEI. The CDR3 consists of 16 residues. V was cut by 5 bases and J by 5 bases, with 19 bases left in between. The CDR3 DNA sequence: TGTGCCAGCAGTAGCCCCTTGGGACGGCCGAACAATGAGCAGTTCTTC. Protein product: CASSSPLGRPNNEQFF.

The V gene is TRBV30, the J gene TRBJ2-3, with 14 positions matching TRBD2. V was clipped by 3 bases and J by 5 bases; unmatched bases: 7. This CDR3 spans 16 amino acids. Germline CDR1 reads GTSNPN; CDR2 reads SVGIG (reference sequence). The CDR3 DNA follows: TGTGCCTGGAGAGAGACTAGCGGGAGGGCCCTAGATACGCAGTATTTT. Residues: CAWRETSGRALDTQYF.

The chain has TRBV6-1 and TRBJ2-7, with D perhaps given as TRBD1 or TRBD2 (5 bases each). This CDR3 is 14 amino acids long. Per the germline V gene, CDR1 is MNHNS and CDR2 is SASEGT. V was clipped by 1 base and J by 7 bases, with 14 bases between them. The CDR3 DNA sequence: TGTGCCAGCAGTGAAGAAGGGACGGGCCGGGAGCAGTACTTC. It codes for CASSEEGTGREQYF.

This sequence joins TRBV7-9 and TRBJ1-6; weak D call: TRBD1 (6 bases). Looked up from germline, CDR1 is SEHNR and CDR2 is FQNEAQ (reference sequence). Trimming left V 3 bases short and J 10 bases short, with 22 bases between. This CDR3 region has 17 residues. CDR3: CASSFADWTGARSPLHF. CDR3 sequence (DNA): TGTGCCAGCAGCTTCGCCGACTGGACGGGGGCTCGGTCACCCCTCCACTTT.

This chain connects TRBV7-9 to TRBJ2-7; D not resolved. The germline CDR1 and CDR2 sequences are SEHNR and FQNEAQ (reference sequence). The CDR3 sequence is 13 residues long. Between the trimmed V and J ends, which lost 3 bases and 5 bases, there was a span of 11 bases. CDR3 DNA sequence: TGTGCCAGCAGCTTTGTTTACTCGCACGAGCAGTACTTC. Translation gives CASSFVYSHEQYF.

V usage is TRBV2 and J usage is TRBJ2-5, with a weak D call TRBD2 (5 bases). The V and J ends lost 6 bases and 7 bases respectively, with 15 bases between them. The CDR3 is 13 residues long. In germline, CDR1 is SNHLY, CDR2 FYNNEI. This CDR3 reads CASSNLEEATQYF. CDR3 in DNA: TGTGCCAGCAGCAACCTAGAGGAGGCGACCCAGTACTTC.

This chain connects TRBV9 to TRBJ2-7; D is possibly TRBD2 (5 bases). Per germline, CDR1 SGDLS and CDR2 YYNGEE. The CDR3 contains 14 residues. Trimming removed 0 bases at V and 2 bases at J, with 9 bases between. The chain's CDR3 is CASSVGGPTYEQYF. The CDR3 DNA follows: TGTGCCAGCAGCGTAGGAGGGCCTACCTACGAGCAGTACTTC.

The V call is TRBV11-1, the J call TRBJ1-4; D may be TRBD1 (5 bases). CDR1 is SGHAT and CDR2 is FQDESV in the germline V gene (reference sequence). The length of the CDR3 is 15 residues. V lost 5 bases and J lost 4, with 14 bases in between. As DNA, the CDR3 is TGTGCCAGCAGCGAAAGACAGTCCTATAATGAAAAACTGTTTTTT. This gives the protein CASSERQSYNEKLFF.

The chain is built from TRBV29-1 and TRBJ1-2, with D possibly TRBD1 on 5 matching bases. There are 11 residues in the CDR3. From germline, CDR1 is SQVTM and CDR2 ANQGSEA. Trimming removed 7 bases from V and 8 bases from J, with 14 bases in between. CDR3 residues: CSALNRGGYTF. The CDR3 DNA sequence: TGCAGCGCCCTTAACCGGGGCGGCTACACCTTC.

As DNA, the CDR3 is TGTGCCAGCAGTCGGGGGGGGTACACTGAAGCTTTCTTT. This translates into CASSRGGYTEAFF. The rearrangement uses TRBV25-1 and TRBJ1-1, with D maybe TRBD1 (5 bases). V lost 5 bases to trimming and J lost 3 bases, with 10 bases between them. The CDR3 spans 13 residues. The germline gives CDR1 MGHDK, CDR2 SYGVNS.

This clone ranks as medium-sized (0.01 to 0.1%). J is TRBJ2-1 and V is TRBV19; 7 positions agree with TRBD2. The CDR3 has 16 amino acids. V shed 6 bases and J 2 bases; nucleotides not matched to a gene: 10. Germline CDR1 reads LNHDA; CDR2 reads SQIVND (reference sequence). CDR3 nucleotides: TGTGCCAGTAGCCCCCTCGGGGGGAGAACCTACAATGAGCAGTTCTTC. Translating gives CASSPLGGRTYNEQFF.

The genes are TRBV4-1 and TRBJ2-1; the match to TRBD2 covers 13 bases. Germline V gives CDR1 MGHRA, CDR2 YSYEKL. The CDR3 has 15 amino acids. The junction had 5 bases not matched to a gene; V was cut back by 4 bases and J by 8 bases. DNA for the CDR3: TGCGCCAGCAGCCCCACTAGCGGGAGGGCCGATGAGCAGTTCTTC. Its translation is CASSPTSGRADEQFF.

In its sample, this clone was seen a few times. This rearrangement joins TRBV29-1 to TRBJ2-1, with TRBD2 as a possible D gene (6 bases). V dropped 7 bases and J dropped 9 bases, with 13 bases sitting between them. This CDR3 region has 11 residues. Germline-derived CDR1 and CDR2 are SQVTM and ANQGSEA. CDR3 nucleotides: TGCAGCGCGGTAGGGAGGACTGAGCAGTTCTTC. Translation gives CSAVGRTEQFF.

The DNA of the CDR3 is TGCGCCAGCAGCCAAAGTTCCGGGGGAGGGGAGACCCAGTACTTC. Its translation is CASSQSSGGGETQYF. V gene TRBV4-1 combines with J gene TRBJ2-5; the match to TRBD2 covers 7 bases. Germline V lookup: CDR1 MGHRA, CDR2 YSYEKL. This CDR3 is 15 amino acids long. Germline trimming cut 2 bases from V and 5 bases from J; bases unmatched to any gene: 8.

With regard to this clone: The same CDR3 arises from other DNA sequences in this sample as well. The V call is TRBV28, the J call TRBJ1-1; D unresolved. V lost 2 bases and J 1 base, leaving 5 bases between the germline ends. Germline V lookup: CDR1 MDHEN, CDR2 SYDVKM. There are 13 residues in the CDR3. The CDR3 protein is CASSLRQNTEAFF. The CDR3 nucleotides are TGTGCCAGCAGTTTACGACAGAACACTGAAGCTTTCTTT.